This TCR beta chain was captured in a study of blood T cells in healthy people across ages. PCR was performed a second time for roughly 7 to 11 cycles using a sample-barcoded 5' primer and a J-beta primer mix. MiXCR, run by TCRdb on the 5' RACE reads, gives a single entry per CDR3 protein. Of about 1.7 million distinct CDR3 sequences in the sample, 28% were seen once. The CDR3 sequence is 17 residues long. Germline loops: CDR1 SGHAT, CDR2 FQNNGV. Trimming removed 4 bases at V and 1 base at J, with 17 bases between. Material: blood. This sequence originates from a woman aged 25 to 39 in good health. The V call is TRBV11-2, the J call TRBJ2-1; TRBD1 might be the D (5 bases). This chain's CDR3 is CASSSLYRGRSYNEQFF. The CDR3 DNA is TGTGCCAGCAGCTCATTATATAGGGGCAGGTCCTACAATGAGCAGTTCTTC.